Listed here is a single T cell receptor (beta chain). The ends were cut back, 3 bases at V and 0 bases at J, with 11 bases in the middle. Germline-derived CDR1 and CDR2 are KGHSH and LQKENI. The CDR3 spans 15 residues. Profiled with immunoSEQ multiplex PCR; TCRdb holds only in-frame clones, not every one. The sample shows nearly 200,000 clones, approximately 90% of them seen only once. These data belong to a study of control samples from healthy donors and cancer patients. Sequencing input: blood. This receptor was taken from a man in his thirties or forties in good health. The rearrangement joins TRBV18 to TRBJ1-1; D ambiguous. The CDR3 sequence: CASSPGGMLNTEAFF. The CDR3 DNA is TGTGCCAGCTCACCCGGTGGCATGTTGAACACTGAAGCTTTCTTT.